This TCR beta chain appears in the sequencing data of a study of OX40 agonist ivuxolimab in advanced cancers. Profiled with immunoSEQ multiplex PCR; TCRdb holds only in-frame clones, not every one. This table has about 59,000 clones, 75% to 95% appearing once. V was cut by 2 bases and J by 1 base, with 11 bases left in between. The CDR3 spans 15 residues. Germline loops: CDR1 SGHVS, CDR2 FNYEAQ. This clone has only one observation. The rearrangement joins TRBV7-6 to TRBJ2-5; D gene ambiguous. The material was CD4+ or CD8+ T cells sorted from blood, obtained in a trial of the OX40 agonist ivuxolimab. This TCR derives from an adult with an advanced solid tumor such as melanoma, head and neck, liver or kidney cancer. The CDR3 bases are TGTGCCAGCAGCTTAAACGTTGACACCCAAGAGACCCAGTACTTC. It translates to CASSLNVDTQETQYF. Looking up the rest from reference TRBV7-6 and TRBJ2-5 gives the full variable domain: GAGVSQSPRYKVTKRGQDVALRCDPISGHVSLYWYRQALGQGPEFLTYFNYEAQQDKSGLPNDRFSAERPEGSISTLTIQRTEQRDSAMYRCASSLNVDTQETQYFGPGTRLLVL.